This T cell receptor beta chain was documented in a study of blood T cell repertoires in COVID-19. Study summary: Sites in the United States, Italy and Spain provided acute and convalescent COVID-19 samples. PBMCs, B-cell-depleted T cells, or T cells were the source of the cDNA or gDNA that made up the material.

The protocol was immunoSEQ multiplex PCR, while the TCRdb copy is restricted to in-frame clones and leaves out a portion. The sample includes approximately 300,000 clones, 92% of them seen just once. In its sample, this clone was seen once. CDR3 size: 16 residues. Germline CDR1 reads LNHNV; CDR2 reads YYDKDF (reference sequence). Germline trimming cut 5 bases from V and 7 bases from J; bases unmatched to any gene: 13. Everyone who took part was roughly 18 to 89 years old, and they came from fewer than 25 US areas. The sample comprised PBMCs or T cells enriched from blood (not recorded which). This chain uses TRBV15 with TRBJ2-3, with 9 positions matching TRBD2. The sequence came from a woman aged 25 to 39 who had recovered from COVID-19. The CDR3 nucleotides are TGTGCCACCAGCTCTAGCAGCGGGGGGCGTCTCCATACGCAGTATTTT. It yields the protein CATSSSSGGRLHTQYF.